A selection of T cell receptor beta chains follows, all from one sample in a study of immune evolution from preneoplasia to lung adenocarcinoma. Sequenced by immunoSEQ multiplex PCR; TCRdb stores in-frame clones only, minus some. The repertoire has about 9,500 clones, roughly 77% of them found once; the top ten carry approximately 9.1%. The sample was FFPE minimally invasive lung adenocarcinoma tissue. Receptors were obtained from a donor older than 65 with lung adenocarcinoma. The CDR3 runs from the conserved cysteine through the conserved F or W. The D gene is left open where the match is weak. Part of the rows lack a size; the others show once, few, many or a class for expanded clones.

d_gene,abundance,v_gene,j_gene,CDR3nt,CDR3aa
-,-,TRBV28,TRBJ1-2,TGTGCCAGCTGGGAATATGGCTACACCTTC,CASWEYGYTF
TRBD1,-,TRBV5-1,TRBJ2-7,TGCGCCAGCAGCCGGACAGGGGGCTCCTACGAGCAGTACTTC,CASSRTGGSYEQYF
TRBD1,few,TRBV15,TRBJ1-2,TGTGCCACCAGCAGCGGGACAGGATTAAACTATGGCTACACCTTC,CATSSGTGLNYGYTF
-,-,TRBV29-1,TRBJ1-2,TGCAGCGTTGAAACTTACAGGGAGGGCTACACCTTC,CSVETYREGYTF
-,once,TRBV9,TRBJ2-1,TGTGCCAGCAGCCAACTAGCATCCTTCTACAATGAGCAGTTCTTC,CASSQLASFYNEQFF
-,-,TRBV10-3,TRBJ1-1,TGTGCCACTCTACAGGGCGGGGGGGCTGAAGCTTTCTTT,CATLQGGGAEAFF
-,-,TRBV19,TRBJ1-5,TGTGCCAGTAGTTTAAAGGACAGTGTTAATCAGCCCCAGCATTTT,CASSLKDSVNQPQHF
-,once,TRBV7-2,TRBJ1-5,TGTGCCAGCAGTTACGACAGTGGGCCAAATCAGCCCCAGCATTTT,CASSYDSGPNQPQHF
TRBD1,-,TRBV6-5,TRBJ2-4,TGTGCCAGCAGTCCTCCCATGCGGGACAGGGCCATTCAGTACTTC,CASSPPMRDRAIQYF
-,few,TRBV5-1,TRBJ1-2,TGCGCCAGCAGCTTGGACCTCGGAGACTATGGCTACACCTTC,CASSLDLGDYGYTF